This TCR beta chain was observed in a study of blood T cell repertoires in COVID-19. Overall study context: Researchers got acute and convalescent COVID-19 samples from the United States, Italy and Spain. PBMCs, B-cell-depleted T cells, or T cells were the source of the cDNA or gDNA that made up the material.

Seattle patient enrollment occurred during active infection, with longitudinal follow-up thereafter. Trimming left V 2 bases short and J 4 bases short, with 14 bases between. This CDR3 spans 15 amino acids. The V gene's germline CDR1 is PRHDT and CDR2 FYEKMQ (reference sequence). In the authors' methods: By means of reference gene primer amplification, nucleated cell counts were estimated. Produced via immunoSEQ multiplex PCR; TCRdb's table is partial and in-frame only. Clone size and the V and J calls come from that table; the DNA yielded D and trimming. The repertoire has around 100,000 clones, around 90% of them found once; the top ten carry roughly 7%. This clone was detected only a few times.

This clonotype originated in a man younger than 35 with COVID-19, enrolled during active disease. V gene TRBV13 combines with J gene TRBJ1-1; a possible D gene is TRBD1 (6 bases). The sequenced sample was peripheral blood. The CDR3 reads CASSLTGPPSTEAFF. The CDR3 DNA reads as TGTGCCAGCAGCTTAACAGGGCCCCCTAGCACTGAAGCTTTCTTT.